The 4 T cell receptor beta chains below were found in one sample sequenced in a study of CD8+CD57+ T cells in acquired aplastic anemia. Using genomic DNA as the template, TCR beta VDJ and CDR3 profiling was carried out. TCRdb analysed the reads with MiXCR anew, one entry per CDR3 protein. The table includes roughly 250,000 distinct CDR3 sequences, 65% to 90% detected once. Flow cytometry had shown expanded CD8+CD57+ cells in the patients chosen for sequencing. Material for sequencing was sorted CD4+, CD8+, or CD8+CD57+ T cells (not recorded which) from PBMCs. The origin of the receptors is a human donor with aplastic anemia.

The rearrangement links TRBV20-1 to TRBJ1-1, with D possibly TRBD1 on 5 matching bases. The CDR3 has 15 amino acids. Germline loops: CDR1 DFQATT, CDR2 SNEGSKA (reference sequence). Trimming cost V 6 bases and J 3 bases, with 20 bases left between them. CDR3 region: CSALTLREKDTEAFF. For the CDR3, the DNA is TGCAGTGCGCTTACCCTCAGGGAAAAAGACACTGAAGCTTTCTTT.

This chain connects TRBV6-1 to TRBJ2-2; D unresolved. The germline V gene encodes CDR1 MNHNS and CDR2 SASEGT. The CDR3 loop spans 12 amino acids. Trimming left V 4 bases short and J 0 bases short, with 0 bases between. The CDR3 reads CASSANTGELFF. CDR3 in DNA: TGTGCCAGCAGTGCGAACACCGGGGAGCTGTTTTTT.

Worth noting for this clonotype: Compared with germline, one end of the junction differs, possibly owing to a read error. J is TRBJ2-3 and V is TRBV7-4, with D maybe TRBD2 (5 bases). The CDR3 contains 14 residues. Germline CDR1 and CDR2: SGHVT and SQSDAQ. The CDR3 DNA sequence: TGTGCCAGCAGCATGTCGAGCTCCGGGGAGCCGTTTTTTTTT. Protein product: CASSMSSSGEPFFF.

This chain joins TRBV5-4 and TRBJ2-5; D might be TRBD2 (5 bases). V was shortened by 2 bases and J by 5 bases, with 13 bases between the two germline ends. Germline V gives CDR1 SGHNT, CDR2 YYREEE (reference sequence). The CDR3 contains 14 residues. The CDR3: CASSFTGGGETQYF. Here the CDR3 DNA reads TGTGCCAGCAGCTTTACTGGCGGCGGGGAGACCCAGTACTTC.